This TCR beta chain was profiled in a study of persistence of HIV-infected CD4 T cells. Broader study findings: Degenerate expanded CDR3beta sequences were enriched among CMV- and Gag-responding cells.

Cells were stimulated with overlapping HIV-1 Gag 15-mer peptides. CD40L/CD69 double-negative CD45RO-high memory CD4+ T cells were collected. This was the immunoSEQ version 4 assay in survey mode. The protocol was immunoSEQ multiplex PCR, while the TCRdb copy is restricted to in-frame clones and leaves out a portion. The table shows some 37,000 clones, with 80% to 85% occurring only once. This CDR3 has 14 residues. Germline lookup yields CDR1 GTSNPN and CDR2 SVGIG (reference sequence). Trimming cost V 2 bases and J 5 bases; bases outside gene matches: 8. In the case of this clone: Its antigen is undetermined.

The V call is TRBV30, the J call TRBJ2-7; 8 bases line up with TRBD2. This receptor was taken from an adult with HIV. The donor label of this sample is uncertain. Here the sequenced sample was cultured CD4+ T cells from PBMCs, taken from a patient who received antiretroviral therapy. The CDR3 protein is CAWSSRGGFNEQYV. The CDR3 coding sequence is TGTGCCTGGAGTAGCCGGGGGGGGTTCAACGAGCAGTACGTC.